One T cell receptor (beta chain) is described in this entry. Its antigen is not identified. The source of the sample is a study of cytotoxic CD8 clonotypes in ibrutinib-treated CLL. Data came from immunoSEQ multiplex PCR; TCRdb stores just in-frame clones and leaves some out. This table holds around 250,000 clones, around 70% found once. CDR1 and CDR2 from the germline V gene are SGHKS and YYEKEE (reference sequence). The CDR3 runs to 16 residues. Germline trimming cut 2 bases from V and 1 base from J; bases unmatched to any gene: 4. Study conclusions and caveats: Sample timing was unmatched between remission and later-progressing patients; lymph nodes unstudied.

The sample was PBMCs, taken after 24 months of ibrutinib treatment. The V gene is TRBV5-5, the J gene TRBJ2-2; 8 bases agree with TRBD2. This clonotype originated in a human donor with chronic lymphocytic leukemia. The CDR3 nucleotides read TGTGCCAGCAGCTTCCGGGGGGGTTTGAACACCGGGGAGCTGTTTTTT. This codes for CASSFRGGLNTGELFF.